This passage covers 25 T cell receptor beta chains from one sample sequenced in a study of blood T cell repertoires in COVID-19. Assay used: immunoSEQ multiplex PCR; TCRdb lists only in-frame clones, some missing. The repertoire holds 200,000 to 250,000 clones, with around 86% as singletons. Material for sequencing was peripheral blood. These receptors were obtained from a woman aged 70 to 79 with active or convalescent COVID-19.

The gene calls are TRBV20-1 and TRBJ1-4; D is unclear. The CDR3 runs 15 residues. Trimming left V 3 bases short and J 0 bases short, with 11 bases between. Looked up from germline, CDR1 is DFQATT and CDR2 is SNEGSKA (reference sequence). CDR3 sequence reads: CSASLPSSTNEKLFF. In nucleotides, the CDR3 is TGCAGTGCTAGTTTGCCTAGCTCAACTAATGAAAAACTGTTTTTT.

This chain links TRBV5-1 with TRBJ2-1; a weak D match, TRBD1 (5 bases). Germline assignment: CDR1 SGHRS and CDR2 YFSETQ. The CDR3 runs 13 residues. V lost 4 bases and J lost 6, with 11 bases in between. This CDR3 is CASSTRQRNEQFF. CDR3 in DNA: TGCGCCAGCAGCACAAGACAGCGCAATGAGCAGTTCTTC.

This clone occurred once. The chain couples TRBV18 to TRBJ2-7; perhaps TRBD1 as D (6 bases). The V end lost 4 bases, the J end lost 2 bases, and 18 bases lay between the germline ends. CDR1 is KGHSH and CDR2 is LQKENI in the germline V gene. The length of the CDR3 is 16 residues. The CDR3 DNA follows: TGTGCCAGCTCACTTAGGTGGGGGCAAACAGCCTACGAGCAGTACTTC. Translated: CASSLRWGQTAYEQYF.

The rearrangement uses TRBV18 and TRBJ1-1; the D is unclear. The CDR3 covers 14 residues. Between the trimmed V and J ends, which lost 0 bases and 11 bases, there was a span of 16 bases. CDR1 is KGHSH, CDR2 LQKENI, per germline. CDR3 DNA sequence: TGTGCCAGCTCACCACCTGCTTCTTTTGCGGTTGCTTTCTTT. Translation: CASSPPASFAVAFF.

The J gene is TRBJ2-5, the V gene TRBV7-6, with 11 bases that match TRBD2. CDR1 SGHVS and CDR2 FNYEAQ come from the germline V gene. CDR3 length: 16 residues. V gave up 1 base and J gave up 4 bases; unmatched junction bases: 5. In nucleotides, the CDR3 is TGTGCCAGCAGCTTAGTAGTAGCGGGGGGGCGAGAGACCCAGTACTTC. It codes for CASSLVVAGGRETQYF.

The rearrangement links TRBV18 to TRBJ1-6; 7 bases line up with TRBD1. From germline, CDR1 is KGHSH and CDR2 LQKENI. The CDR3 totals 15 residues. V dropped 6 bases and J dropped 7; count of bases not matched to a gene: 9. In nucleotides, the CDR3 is TGTGCCAGCTCTACAGGGGAACTTTGGAATTCACCCCTCCACTTT. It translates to CASSTGELWNSPLHF.

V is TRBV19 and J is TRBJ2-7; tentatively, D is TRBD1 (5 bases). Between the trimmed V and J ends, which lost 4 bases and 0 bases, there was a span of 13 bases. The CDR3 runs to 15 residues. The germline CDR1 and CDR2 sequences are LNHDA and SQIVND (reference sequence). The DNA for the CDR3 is TGTGCCAGTAGTAGCCAGACAGTCCGCTCCTACGAGCAGTACTTC. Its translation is CASSSQTVRSYEQYF.

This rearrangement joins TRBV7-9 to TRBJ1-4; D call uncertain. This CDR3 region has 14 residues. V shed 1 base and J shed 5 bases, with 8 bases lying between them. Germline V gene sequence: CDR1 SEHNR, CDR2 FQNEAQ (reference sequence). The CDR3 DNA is TGTGCCAGCAGCTTAGGGGTGGAGAATGAAAAACTGTTTTTT. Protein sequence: CASSLGVENEKLFF.

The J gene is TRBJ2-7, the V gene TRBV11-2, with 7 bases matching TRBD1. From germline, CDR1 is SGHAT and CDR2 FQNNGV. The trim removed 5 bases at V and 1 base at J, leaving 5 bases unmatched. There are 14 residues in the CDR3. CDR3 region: CASSKIQGSYEQYF. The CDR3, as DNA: TGTGCCAGCAGCAAGATACAGGGGTCCTACGAGCAGTACTTC.

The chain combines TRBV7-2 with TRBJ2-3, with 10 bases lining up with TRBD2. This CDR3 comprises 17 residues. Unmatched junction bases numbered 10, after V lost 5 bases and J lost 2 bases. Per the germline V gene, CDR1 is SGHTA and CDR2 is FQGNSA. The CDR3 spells CASSRLPSGGPTDTQYF. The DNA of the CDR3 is TGTGCCAGCAGCCGCCTCCCTAGCGGGGGCCCCACAGATACGCAGTATTTT.

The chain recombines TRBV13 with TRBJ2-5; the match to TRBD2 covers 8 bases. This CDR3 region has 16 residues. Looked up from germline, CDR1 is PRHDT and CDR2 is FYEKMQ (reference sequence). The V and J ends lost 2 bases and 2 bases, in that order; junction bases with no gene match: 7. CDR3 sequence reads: CASSLKTSAVQETQYF. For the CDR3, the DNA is TGTGCCAGCAGCTTAAAGACTAGCGCTGTGCAAGAGACCCAGTACTTC.

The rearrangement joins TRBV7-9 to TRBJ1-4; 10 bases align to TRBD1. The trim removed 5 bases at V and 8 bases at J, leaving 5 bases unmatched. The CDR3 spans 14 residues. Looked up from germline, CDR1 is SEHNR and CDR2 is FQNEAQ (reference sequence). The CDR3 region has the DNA TGTGCCAGCAGCCAGGGACAGGGGAAAGAAAAACTGTTTTTT. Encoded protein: CASSQGQGKEKLFF.

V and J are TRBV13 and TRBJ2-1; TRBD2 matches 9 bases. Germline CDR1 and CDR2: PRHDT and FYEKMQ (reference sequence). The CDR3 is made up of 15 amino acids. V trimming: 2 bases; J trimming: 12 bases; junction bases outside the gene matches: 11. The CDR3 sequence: CASSLPGTSRAGQFF. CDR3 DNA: TGTGCCAGCAGCTTACCCGGGACTAGCCGGGCGGGGCAGTTCTTC.

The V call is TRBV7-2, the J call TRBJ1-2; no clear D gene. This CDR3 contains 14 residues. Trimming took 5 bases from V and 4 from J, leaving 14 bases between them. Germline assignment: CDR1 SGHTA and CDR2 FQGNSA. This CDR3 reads CASSNNMYPYGYTF. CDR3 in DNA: TGTGCCAGCAGCAACAATATGTACCCCTATGGCTACACCTTC.

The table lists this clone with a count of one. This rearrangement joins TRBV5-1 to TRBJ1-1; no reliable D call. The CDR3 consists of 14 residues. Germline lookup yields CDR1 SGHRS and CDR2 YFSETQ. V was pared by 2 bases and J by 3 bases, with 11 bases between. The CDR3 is CASSFLTGYTEAFF. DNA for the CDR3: TGCGCCAGCAGCTTTCTTACGGGGTACACTGAAGCTTTCTTT. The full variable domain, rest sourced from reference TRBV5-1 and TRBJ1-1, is KAGVTQTPRYLIKTRGQQVTLSCSPISGHRSVSWYQQTPGQGLQFLFEYFSETQRNKGNFPGRFSGRQFSNSRSEMNVSTLELGDSALYLCASSFLTGYTEAFFGQGTRLTVV.

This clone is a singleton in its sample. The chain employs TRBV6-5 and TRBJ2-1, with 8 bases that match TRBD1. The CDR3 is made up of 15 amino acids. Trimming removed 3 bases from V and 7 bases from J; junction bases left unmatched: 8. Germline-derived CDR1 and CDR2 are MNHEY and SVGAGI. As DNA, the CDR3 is TGTGCCAGCAGTTATGGACAGGGAGGTGTTAATGAGCAGTTCTTC. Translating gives CASSYGQGGVNEQFF.

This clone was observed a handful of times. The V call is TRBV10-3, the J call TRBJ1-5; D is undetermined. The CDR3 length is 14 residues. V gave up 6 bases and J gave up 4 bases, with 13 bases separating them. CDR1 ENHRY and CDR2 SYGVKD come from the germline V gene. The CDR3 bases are TGTGCCATCAGGGATACCGGGAGGAATCAGCCCCAGCATTTT. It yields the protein CAIRDTGRNQPQHF.

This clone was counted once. CDR3 protein: CASSANNEQFF. The CDR3 DNA sequence: TGCGCCAGCAGTGCTAACAATGAGCAGTTCTTC. This rearrangement joins TRBV10-1 to TRBJ2-1; D uncertain. Trimming removed 4 bases at V and 5 bases at J, with 3 bases between. The CDR3 covers 11 residues. The germline gives CDR1 WNHNN, CDR2 SYGVQD (reference sequence).

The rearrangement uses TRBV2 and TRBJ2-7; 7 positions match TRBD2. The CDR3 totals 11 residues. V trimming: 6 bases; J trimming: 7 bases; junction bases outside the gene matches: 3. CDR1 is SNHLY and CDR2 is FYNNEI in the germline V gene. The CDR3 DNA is TGTGCCAGCAGGGGGAGGGTAGAGCAGTACTTC. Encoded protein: CASRGRVEQYF.

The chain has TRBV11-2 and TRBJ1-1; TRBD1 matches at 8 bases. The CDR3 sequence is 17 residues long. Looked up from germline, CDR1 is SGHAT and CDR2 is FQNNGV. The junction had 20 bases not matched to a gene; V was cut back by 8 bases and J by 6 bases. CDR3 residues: CASRQGRGRKEDAEAFF. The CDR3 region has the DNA TGTGCCAGCCGACAGGGGAGGGGCCGCAAGGAGGATGCTGAAGCTTTCTTT.

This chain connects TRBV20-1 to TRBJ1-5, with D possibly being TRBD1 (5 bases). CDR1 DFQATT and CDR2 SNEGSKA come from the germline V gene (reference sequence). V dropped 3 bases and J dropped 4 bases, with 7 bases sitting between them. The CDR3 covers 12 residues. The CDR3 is CSASRQNQPQHF. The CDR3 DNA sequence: TGCAGTGCTAGTAGACAGAATCAGCCCCAGCATTTT.

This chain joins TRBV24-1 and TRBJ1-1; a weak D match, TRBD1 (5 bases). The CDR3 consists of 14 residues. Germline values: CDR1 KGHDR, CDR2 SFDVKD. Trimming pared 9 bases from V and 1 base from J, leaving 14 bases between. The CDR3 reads CATRFGGPNTEAFF. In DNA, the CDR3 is TGTGCCACCCGCTTCGGGGGACCGAACACTGAAGCTTTCTTT.

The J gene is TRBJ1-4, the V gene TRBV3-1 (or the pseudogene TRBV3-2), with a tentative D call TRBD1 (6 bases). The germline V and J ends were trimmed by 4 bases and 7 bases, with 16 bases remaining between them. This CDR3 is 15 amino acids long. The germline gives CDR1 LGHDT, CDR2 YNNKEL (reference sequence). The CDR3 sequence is CASSLSGGGSEKLFF. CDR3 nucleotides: TGTGCCAGCAGCCTCTCGGGAGGGGGGAGTGAAAAACTGTTTTTT.

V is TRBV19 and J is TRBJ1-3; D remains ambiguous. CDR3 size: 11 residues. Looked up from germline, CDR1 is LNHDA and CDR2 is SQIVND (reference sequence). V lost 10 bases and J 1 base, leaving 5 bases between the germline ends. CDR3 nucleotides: TGTGCCACCTCGTCTGGAAACACCATATATTTT. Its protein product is CATSSGNTIYF.

DNA of the CDR3: TGTGCCAGCACCCCAGTTAGAGGGAGCGGCGAGCAGTACTTC. Protein product: CASTPVRGSGEQYF. This rearrangement joins TRBV7-8 to TRBJ2-7; D might be TRBD2 (5 bases). Trimming shortened V by 7 bases and J by 6 bases, and 19 bases separated the two germline ends. CDR1 is SGHVS, CDR2 FQNEAQ, per germline. This CDR3 is built from 14 residues. Variable domain in full (rest from reference TRBV7-8 and TRBJ2-7): GAGVSQSPRYKVAKRGQDVALRCDPISGHVSLFWYQQALGQGPEFLTYFQNEAQLDKSGLPSDRFFAERPEGSVSTLKIQRTQQEDSAVYLCASTPVRGSGEQYFGPGTRLTVT.